These 4 T cell receptor beta chains share one sample of origin, sequenced in a study of blood T cell repertoires in COVID-19. The table came from immunoSEQ multiplex PCR; TCRdb's copy has only in-frame clones and leaves some out. The data contain approximately 350,000 clones, almost 90% of them singletons. Input material: peripheral blood. The receptors stem from a woman in her 70s with COVID-19, enrolled during active disease.

CDR3 residues: CATSTVYGYTF. Here the CDR3 DNA reads TGTGCCACCAGTACAGTATATGGCTACACCTTC. The rearrangement joins TRBV24-1 to TRBJ1-2; D not resolved. This CDR3 has 11 amino acids. The ends were cut back, 6 bases at V and 5 bases at J, with 6 bases in the middle. Germline lookup yields CDR1 KGHDR and CDR2 SFDVKD.

The gene calls are TRBV14 and TRBJ2-4; 14 nucleotides agree with TRBD2. This CDR3 comprises 17 residues. Trimming at V came to 9 bases and at J to 7 bases, leaving 14 bases not matched to a gene. Germline V gene data show CDR1 as SGHDN and CDR2 as FVKESK. The CDR3 DNA follows: TGTGCCAGTTCGACTAGCGGGGGGGCACGAAGTAGGAACATTCAGTACTTC. Amino acids: CASSTSGGARSRNIQYF. Full variable domain (remainder filled in from reference TRBV14 and TRBJ2-4): EAGVTQFPSHSVIEKGQTVTLRCDPISGHDNLYWYRRVMGKEIKFLLHFVKESKQDESGMPNNRFLAERTGGTYSTLKVQPAELEDSGVYFCASSTSGGARSRNIQYFGAGTRLSVL.

V and J are TRBV29-1 and TRBJ2-3; maybe TRBD1 (5 bases). The CDR3 totals 13 residues. Germline V CDR1 and CDR2: SQVTM, ANQGSEA. The germline V and J ends were trimmed by 3 bases and 4 bases, with 11 bases remaining between them. CDR3 nucleotide sequence: TGCAGCGTTGATAGCCAGGGCCCAGATACGCAGTATTTT. Encoded protein: CSVDSQGPDTQYF.

V usage is TRBV29-1 and J usage is TRBJ2-1; 14 positions agree with TRBD2. The V and J ends lost 8 bases and 9 bases, in that order; junction bases with no gene match: 6. CDR1 SQVTM and CDR2 ANQGSEA come from the germline V gene. This CDR3 spans 13 amino acids. CDR3 in amino acids: CSSTSGGVGEQFF. CDR3 DNA: TGCAGCTCGACTAGCGGGGGGGTCGGTGAGCAGTTCTTC.